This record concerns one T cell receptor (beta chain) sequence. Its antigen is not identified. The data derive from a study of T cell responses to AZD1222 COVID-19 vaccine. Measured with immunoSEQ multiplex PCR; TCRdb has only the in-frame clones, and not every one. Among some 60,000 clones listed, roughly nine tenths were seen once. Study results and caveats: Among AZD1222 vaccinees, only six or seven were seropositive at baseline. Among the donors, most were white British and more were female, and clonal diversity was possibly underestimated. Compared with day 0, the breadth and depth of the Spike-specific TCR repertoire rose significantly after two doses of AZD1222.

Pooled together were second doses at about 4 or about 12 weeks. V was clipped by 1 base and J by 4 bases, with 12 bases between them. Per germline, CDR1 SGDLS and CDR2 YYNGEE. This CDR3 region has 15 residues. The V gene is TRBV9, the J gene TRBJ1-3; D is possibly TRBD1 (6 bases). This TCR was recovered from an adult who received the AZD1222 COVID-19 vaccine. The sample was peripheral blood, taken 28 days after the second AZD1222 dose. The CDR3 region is CASSVWGQSGNTIYF. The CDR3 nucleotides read TGTGCCAGCAGCGTATGGGGGCAGTCAGGAAACACCATATATTTT. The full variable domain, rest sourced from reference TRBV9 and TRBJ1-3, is DSGVTQTPKHLITATGQRVTLRCSPRSGDLSVYWYQQSLDQGLQFLIQYYNGEERAKGNILERFSAQQFPDLHSELNLSSLELGDSALYFCASSVWGQSGNTIYFGEGSWLTVV.